The entry below describes one T cell receptor beta chain. Its antigen has not been determined. The sample holds no much larger clone one base away, and base qualities are not on file. The label giving this sample's time point can be read as: cells obtained before transplantation from donor or recipient. CD3+CD4+ and CD3+CD8+ populations were FACS-sorted from unstimulated pre-transplant donor and recipient cells taken from spleen or lymph nodes. Library preparation used the immunoSEQ multiplex PCR assay. For most patients, genomic DNA was isolated with the Qiagen DNeasy Blood and Tissue Kit and shipped frozen to Adaptive Biotechnologies for TCR sequencing. High-throughput TCR-beta CDR3 sequencing of genomic DNA from most patients was performed by Adaptive Biotechnologies. Processing in the source paper ran as follows. TCR sequencing data for roughly 17 patients were retrieved from Adaptive's ImmunoSEQ software; a few other patients were processed with MiXCR and VDJtools. To correct CD4 versus CD8 sorting errors, sequences present in both subsets at a frequency ratio below 5:1 were removed. CDR3 nucleotide sequences shared by donor and recipient were removed because the origin of these sequences could not be assigned. At least 2-fold expansion over unstimulated cells and a minimum CFSE-low frequency of 0.002% (template counts) or 0.001% (read counts) were required for clones to be classified as alloreactive. Clones detected in sequenced pre-transplant spleen, lymph node, or MLR CFSE-low populations of the donor or recipient were defined as mappable. The cumulative frequency of alloreactive clones was calculated as a percentage of all sequences, weighted by copy number. TCRdb took over this immuneACCESS table, retaining in-frame rearrangements with V and J assigned. Such tables are incomplete; in checked studies, under half of the missing clones stem from an unresolved V gene, and the remainder is unexplained. Clone size and V and J calls were adopted from that table, with D and trimming inferred from the DNA. The sample table shows around 45,000 clones, and 85% to 95% are seen once. The ten most abundant clones make up 2% to 3% of the sample.

This sample was included in a study of graft-versus-host responses after intestinal transplantation (dated by TCRdb to the early 2020s). Background on the whole study: The transplants that recipients got were multivisceral, liver-intestinal, or isolated intestinal. Every recipient was given anti-thymocyte globulin induction, followed by about three years of maintenance tacrolimus and steroids. Of the approximately 24 intestinal transplant recipients enrolled in the cohort, one of whom was a retransplant, a few patients without pretransplant specimens were excluded. Samples from a few later patients were sequenced in-house on an Illumina MiSeq with MiXCR processing rather than by the commercial service. A peak of at least 4% donor T cells among recipient peripheral blood mononuclear cells was the definition used for donor T cell macrochimerism. To identify alloreactive clones, pre-transplant mixed lymphocyte reaction products were sequenced and then compared with unstimulated pre-transplant donor and recipient T cells. After intestinal transplantation, graft-versus-host and host-versus-graft alloreactive T cell clones in the graft, circulation and bone marrow were tracked using bulk TCR-beta CDR3 sequencing.

What the study reported, not specific to this receptor: Early after transplant, peak levels of circulating GvH clones were found to be associated with declines in HvG clones. Conclusions were limited by the relatively low number and heterogeneity of intestinal transplant patients. High GvH to HvG T cell clonal ratios were observed in the allografts of patients with donor T cell macrochimerism. GvH clones were found in recipient bone marrow, and some of the GvH clones appeared earlier in ileal mucosa or blood, which is consistent with an intestinal mucosal origin.

The input for sequencing was unstimulated CD4+ T cells sorted from spleen or lymph node cells, taken before transplant. The receptor comes from a human donor who was the organ donor for an intestinal transplant.

The CDR3 protein: CASSFQTSGSSDEQFF. The nucleotide sequence reads as follows: TGCGCCAGCAGCTTCCAGACTAGCGGGAGTTCGGATGAGCAGTTCTTC. The receptor chain draws on TRBV5-1 and TRBJ2-1; TRBD2 aligns with 12 central bases. Clipping removes 2 bases from V and 8 bases from J, with 8 as the unmatched junction base count. From a lookup of the germline V gene, CDR1 and CDR2 are SGHRS and YFSETQ. There are 16 amino acids in the CDR3, from cysteine to phenylalanine inclusive. The entry retains the CDR3 DNA only, 48 bases that are in frame from base 1.